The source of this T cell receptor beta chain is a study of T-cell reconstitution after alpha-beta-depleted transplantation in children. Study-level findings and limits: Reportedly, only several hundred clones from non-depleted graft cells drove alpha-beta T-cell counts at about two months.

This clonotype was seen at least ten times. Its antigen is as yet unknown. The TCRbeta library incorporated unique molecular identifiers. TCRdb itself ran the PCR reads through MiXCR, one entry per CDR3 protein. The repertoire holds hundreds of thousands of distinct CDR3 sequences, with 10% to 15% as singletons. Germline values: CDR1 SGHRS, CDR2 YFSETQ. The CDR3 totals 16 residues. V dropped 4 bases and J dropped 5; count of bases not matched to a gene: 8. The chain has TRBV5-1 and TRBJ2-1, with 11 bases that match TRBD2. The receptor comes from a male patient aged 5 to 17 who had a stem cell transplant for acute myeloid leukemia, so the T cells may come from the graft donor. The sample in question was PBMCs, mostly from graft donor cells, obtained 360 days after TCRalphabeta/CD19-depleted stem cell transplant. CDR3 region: CASSPILAGGNNEQFF. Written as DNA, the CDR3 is TGCGCCAGCAGCCCAATTTTAGCGGGAGGGAACAATGAGCAGTTCTTC.